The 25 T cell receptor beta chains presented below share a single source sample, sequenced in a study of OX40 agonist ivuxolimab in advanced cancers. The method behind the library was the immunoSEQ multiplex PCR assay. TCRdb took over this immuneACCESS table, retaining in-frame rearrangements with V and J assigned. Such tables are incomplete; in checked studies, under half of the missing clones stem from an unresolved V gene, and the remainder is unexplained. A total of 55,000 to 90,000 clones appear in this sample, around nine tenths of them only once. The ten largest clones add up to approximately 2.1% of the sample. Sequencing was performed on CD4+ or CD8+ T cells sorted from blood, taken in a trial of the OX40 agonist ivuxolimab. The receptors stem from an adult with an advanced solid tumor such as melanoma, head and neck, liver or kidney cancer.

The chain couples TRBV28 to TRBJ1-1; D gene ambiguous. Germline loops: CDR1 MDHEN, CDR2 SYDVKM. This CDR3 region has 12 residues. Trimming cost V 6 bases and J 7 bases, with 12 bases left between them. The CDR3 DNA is TGTGCCAGCAGCCCCAGGAGGAGTGAAGCTTTCTTT. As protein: CASSPRRSEAFF.

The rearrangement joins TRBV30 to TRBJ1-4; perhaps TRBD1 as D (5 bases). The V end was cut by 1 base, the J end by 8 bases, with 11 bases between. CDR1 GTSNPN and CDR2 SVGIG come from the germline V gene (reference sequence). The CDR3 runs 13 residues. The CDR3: CAWSARAGEKLFF. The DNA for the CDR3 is TGTGCCTGGAGTGCACGGGCAGGGGAAAAACTGTTTTTT.

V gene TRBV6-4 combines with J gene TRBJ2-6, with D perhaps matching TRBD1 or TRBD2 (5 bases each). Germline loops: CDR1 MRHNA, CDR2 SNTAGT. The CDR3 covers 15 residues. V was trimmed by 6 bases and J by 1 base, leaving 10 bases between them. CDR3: CASSPGRSGANVLTF. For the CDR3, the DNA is TGTGCCAGCAGCCCGGGACGGTCTGGGGCCAACGTCCTGACTTTC.

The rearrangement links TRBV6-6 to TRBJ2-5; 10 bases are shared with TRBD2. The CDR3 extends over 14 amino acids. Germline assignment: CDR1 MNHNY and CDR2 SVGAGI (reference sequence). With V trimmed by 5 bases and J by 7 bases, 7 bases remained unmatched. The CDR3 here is CASSVSGGGRTQYF. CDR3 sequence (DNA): TGTGCCAGCAGTGTGAGCGGGGGGGGTAGGACCCAGTACTTC.

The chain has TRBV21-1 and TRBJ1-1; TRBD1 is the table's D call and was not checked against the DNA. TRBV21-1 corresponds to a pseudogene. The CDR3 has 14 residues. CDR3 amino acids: CASSTRGVNTEAFF. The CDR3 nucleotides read TGTGCCAGCAGCACCAGGGGGGTGAACACTGAAGCTTTCTTT.

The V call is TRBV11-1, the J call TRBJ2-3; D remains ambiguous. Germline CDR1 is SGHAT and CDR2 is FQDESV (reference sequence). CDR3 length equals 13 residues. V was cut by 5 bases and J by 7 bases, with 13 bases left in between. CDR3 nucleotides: TGTGCCAGCAGCACTTCGGTCCTAAATACGCAGTATTTT. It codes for CASSTSVLNTQYF.

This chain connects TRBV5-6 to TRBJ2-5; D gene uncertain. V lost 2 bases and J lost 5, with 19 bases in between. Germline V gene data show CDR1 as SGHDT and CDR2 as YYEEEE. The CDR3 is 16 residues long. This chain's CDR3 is CASSFKVGTERETQYF. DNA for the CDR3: TGTGCCAGCAGCTTCAAGGTGGGAACTGAACGGGAGACCCAGTACTTC.

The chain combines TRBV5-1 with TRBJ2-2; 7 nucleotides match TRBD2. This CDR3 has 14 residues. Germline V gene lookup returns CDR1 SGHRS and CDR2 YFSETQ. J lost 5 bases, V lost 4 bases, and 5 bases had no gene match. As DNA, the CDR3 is TGCGCCAGCAGCGGCCTAGCGGATACCGGGGAGCTGTTTTTT. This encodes CASSGLADTGELFF.

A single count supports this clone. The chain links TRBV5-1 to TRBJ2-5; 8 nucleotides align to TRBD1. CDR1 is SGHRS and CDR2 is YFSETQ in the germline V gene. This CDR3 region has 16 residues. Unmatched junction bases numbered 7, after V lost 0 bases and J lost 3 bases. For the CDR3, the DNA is TGCGCCAGCAGCTTGGGGACAGGGTCGGTAGAAGAGACCCAGTACTTC. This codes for CASSLGTGSVEETQYF.

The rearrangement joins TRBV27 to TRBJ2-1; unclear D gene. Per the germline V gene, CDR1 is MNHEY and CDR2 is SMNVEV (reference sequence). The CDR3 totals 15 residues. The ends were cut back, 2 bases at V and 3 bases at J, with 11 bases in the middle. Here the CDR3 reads CASSLAPRGYNEQFF. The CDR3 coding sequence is TGTGCCAGCAGTTTAGCCCCCCGCGGCTACAATGAGCAGTTCTTC.

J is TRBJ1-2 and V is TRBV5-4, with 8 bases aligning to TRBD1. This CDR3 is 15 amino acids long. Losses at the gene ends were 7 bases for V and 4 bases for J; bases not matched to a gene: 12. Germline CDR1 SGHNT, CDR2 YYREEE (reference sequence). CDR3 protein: CASEEWGQVSYGYTF. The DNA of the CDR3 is TGTGCCAGCGAAGAGTGGGGACAGGTATCCTATGGCTACACCTTC.

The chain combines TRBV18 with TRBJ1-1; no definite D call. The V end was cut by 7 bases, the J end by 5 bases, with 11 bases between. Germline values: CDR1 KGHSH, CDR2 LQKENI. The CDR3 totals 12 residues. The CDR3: CASFLPGTEAFF. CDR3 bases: TGTGCCAGCTTTCTACCGGGGACTGAAGCTTTCTTT. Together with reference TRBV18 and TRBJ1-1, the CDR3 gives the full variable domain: NAGVMQNPRHLVRRRGQEARLRCSPMKGHSHVYWYRQLPEEGLKFMVYLQKENIIDESGMPKERFSAEFPKEGPSILRIQQVVRGDSAAYFCASFLPGTEAFFGQGTRLTVV.

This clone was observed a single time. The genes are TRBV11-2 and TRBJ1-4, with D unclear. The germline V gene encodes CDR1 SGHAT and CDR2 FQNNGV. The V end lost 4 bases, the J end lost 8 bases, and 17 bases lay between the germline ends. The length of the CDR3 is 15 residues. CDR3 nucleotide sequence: TGTGCCAGCAGCTCCCTGGGGAGGGCGGACGAAAAACTGTTTTTT. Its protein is CASSSLGRADEKLFF. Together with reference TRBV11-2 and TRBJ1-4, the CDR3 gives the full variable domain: EAGVAQSPRYKIIEKRQSVAFWCNPISGHATLYWYQQILGQGPKLLIQFQNNGVVDDSQLPKDRFSAERLKGVDSTLKIQPAKLEDSAVYLCASSSLGRADEKLFFGSGTQLSVL.

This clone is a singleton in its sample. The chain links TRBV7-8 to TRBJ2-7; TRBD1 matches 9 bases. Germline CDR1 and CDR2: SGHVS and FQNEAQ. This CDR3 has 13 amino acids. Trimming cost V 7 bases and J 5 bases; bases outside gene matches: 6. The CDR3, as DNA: TGTGCCAGCACCGGGACAGGGCAGAACGAGCAGTACTTC. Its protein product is CASTGTGQNEQYF.

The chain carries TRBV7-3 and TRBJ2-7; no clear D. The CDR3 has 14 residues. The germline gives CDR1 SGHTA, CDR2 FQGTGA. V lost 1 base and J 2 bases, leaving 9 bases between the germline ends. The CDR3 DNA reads TGTGCCAGCAGCTTAATGCCGGGCCCCTACGAGCAGTACTTC. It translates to CASSLMPGPYEQYF.

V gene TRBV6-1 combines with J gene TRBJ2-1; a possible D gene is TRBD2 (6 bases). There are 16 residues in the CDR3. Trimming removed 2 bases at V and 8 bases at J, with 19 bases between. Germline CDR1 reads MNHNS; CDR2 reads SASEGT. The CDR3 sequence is CASSEPLGGGRDEQFF. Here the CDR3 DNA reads TGTGCCAGCAGTGAACCCTTGGGAGGCGGGCGGGATGAGCAGTTCTTC.

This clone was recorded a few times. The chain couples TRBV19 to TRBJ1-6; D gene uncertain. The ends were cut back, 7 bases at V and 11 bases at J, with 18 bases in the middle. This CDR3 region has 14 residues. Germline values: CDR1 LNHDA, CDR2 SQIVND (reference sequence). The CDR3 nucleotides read TGTGCCAGTACTAGCAGAGGGATCGGGGCACCCCTCCACTTT. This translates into CASTSRGIGAPLHF.

CDR3 loop: CASSSTGGASYEQYF. CDR3 nucleotides: TGTGCCAGCAGTTCGACAGGGGGCGCGTCCTACGAGCAGTACTTC. The genes are TRBV28 and TRBJ2-7; 10 nucleotides line up with TRBD1. The J segment lost 1 base and the V segment lost 4 bases, leaving 4 bases of the junction unmatched. Per the germline V gene, CDR1 is MDHEN and CDR2 is SYDVKM. The CDR3 is 15 residues long.

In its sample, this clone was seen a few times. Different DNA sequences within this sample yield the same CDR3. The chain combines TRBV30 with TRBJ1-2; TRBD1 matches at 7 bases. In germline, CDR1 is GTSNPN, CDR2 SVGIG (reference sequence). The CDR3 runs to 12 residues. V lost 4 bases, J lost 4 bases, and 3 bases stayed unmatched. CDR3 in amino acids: CAWIGQVYGYTF. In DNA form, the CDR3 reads TGTGCCTGGATAGGACAGGTCTATGGCTACACCTTC.

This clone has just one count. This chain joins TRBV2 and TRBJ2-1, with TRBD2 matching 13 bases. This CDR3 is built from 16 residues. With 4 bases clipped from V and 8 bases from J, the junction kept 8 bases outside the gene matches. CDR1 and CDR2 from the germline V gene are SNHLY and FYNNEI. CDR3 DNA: TGTGCCAGCAGTGGGTCTAGGACTAGCGGGAGCGATGAGCAGTTCTTC. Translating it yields CASSGSRTSGSDEQFF.

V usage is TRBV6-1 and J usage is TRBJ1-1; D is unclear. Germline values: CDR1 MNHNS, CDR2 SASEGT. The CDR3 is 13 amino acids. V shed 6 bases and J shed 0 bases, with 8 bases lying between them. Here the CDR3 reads CASRYSMNTEAFF. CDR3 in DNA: TGTGCCAGCAGGTACAGCATGAACACTGAAGCTTTCTTT.

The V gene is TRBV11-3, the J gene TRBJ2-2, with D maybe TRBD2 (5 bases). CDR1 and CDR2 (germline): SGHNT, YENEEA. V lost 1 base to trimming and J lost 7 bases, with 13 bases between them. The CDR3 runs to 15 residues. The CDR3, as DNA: TGTGCCAGCAGCTTAGGTCCGGGAACGGGCGGGGAGCTGTTTTTT. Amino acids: CASSLGPGTGGELFF.

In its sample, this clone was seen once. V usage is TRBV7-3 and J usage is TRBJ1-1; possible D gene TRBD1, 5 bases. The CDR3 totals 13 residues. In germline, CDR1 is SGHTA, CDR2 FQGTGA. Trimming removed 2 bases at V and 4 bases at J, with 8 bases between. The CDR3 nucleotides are TGTGCCAGCAGCTTAGCCGGGGCCACTGAAGCTTTCTTT. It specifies CASSLAGATEAFF.

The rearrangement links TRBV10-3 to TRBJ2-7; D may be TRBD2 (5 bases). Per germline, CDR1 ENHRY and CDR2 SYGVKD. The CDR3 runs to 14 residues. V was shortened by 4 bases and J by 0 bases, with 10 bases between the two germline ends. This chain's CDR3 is CAISADGGSYEQYF. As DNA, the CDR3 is TGTGCCATCAGTGCCGATGGAGGCTCCTACGAGCAGTACTTC.

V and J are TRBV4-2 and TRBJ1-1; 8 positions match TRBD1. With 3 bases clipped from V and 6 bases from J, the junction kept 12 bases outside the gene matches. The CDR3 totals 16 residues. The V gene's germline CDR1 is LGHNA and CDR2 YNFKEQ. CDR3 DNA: TGTGCCAGCAGCCAGAGAGCAACCGACAGGGGCGCTGAAGCTTTCTTT. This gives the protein CASSQRATDRGAEAFF.